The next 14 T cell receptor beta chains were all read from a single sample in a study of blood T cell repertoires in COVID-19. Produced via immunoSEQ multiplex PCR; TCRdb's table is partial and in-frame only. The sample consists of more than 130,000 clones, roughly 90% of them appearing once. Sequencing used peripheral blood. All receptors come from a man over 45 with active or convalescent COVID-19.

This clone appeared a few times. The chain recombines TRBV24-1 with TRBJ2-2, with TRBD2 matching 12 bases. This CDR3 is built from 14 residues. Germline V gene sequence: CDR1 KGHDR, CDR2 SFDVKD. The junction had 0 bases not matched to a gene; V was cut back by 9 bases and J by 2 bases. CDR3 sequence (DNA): TGTGCCACCGGACTAGCGGGAAACACCGGGGAGCTGTTTTTT. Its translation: CATGLAGNTGELFF.

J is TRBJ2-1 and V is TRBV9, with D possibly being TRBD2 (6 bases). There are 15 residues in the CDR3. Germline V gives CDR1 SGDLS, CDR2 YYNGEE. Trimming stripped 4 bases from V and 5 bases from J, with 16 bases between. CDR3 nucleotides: TGTGCCAGCAGCCCCTCGGGGAGGAGCCACAATGAGCAGTTCTTC. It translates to CASSPSGRSHNEQFF.

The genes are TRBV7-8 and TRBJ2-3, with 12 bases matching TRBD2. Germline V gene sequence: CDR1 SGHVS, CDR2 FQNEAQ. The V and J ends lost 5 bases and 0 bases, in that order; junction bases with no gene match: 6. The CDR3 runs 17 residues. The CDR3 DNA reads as TGTGCCAGCAGCAAAAGACTAGCGGGAGTTAGCACAGATACGCAGTATTTT. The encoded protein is CASSKRLAGVSTDTQYF.

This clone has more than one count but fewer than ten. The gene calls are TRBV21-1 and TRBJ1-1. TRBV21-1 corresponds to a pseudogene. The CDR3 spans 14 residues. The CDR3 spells CASSKGWEDTEAFF. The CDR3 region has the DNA TGTGCCAGCAGCAAAGGATGGGAGGACACTGAAGCTTTCTTT.

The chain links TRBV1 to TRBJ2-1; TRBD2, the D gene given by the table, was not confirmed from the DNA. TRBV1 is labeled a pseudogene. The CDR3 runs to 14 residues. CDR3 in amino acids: CTSSPGLGNNEQFF. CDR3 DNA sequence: TGCACCAGCAGCCCGGGACTAGGCAACAATGAGCAGTTCTTC.

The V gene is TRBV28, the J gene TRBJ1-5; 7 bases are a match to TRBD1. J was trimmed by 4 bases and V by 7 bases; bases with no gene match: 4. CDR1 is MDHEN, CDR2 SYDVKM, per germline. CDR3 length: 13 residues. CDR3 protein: CASIARGNQPQHF. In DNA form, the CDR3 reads TGTGCCAGCATCGCCAGGGGGAATCAGCCCCAGCATTTT.

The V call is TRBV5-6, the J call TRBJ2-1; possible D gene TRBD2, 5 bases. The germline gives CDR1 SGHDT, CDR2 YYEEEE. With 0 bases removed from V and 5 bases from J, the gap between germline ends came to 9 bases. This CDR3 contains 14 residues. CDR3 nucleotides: TGTGCCAGCAGCTTGGAAGGTAGCGACAATGAGCAGTTCTTC. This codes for CASSLEGSDNEQFF. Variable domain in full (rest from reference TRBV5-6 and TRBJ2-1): DAGVTQSPTHLIKTRGQQVTLRCSPKSGHDTVSWYQQALGQGPQFIFQYYEEEERQRGNFPDRFSGHQFPNYSSELNVNALLLGDSALYLCASSLEGSDNEQFFGPGTRLTVL.

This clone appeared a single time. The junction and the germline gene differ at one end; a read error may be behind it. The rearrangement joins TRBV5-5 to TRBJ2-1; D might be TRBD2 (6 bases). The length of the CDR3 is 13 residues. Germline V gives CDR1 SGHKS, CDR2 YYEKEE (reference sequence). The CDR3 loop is CASSLTDYDEQFF. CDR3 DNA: TGTGCCAGCAGCTTGACGGACTACGATGAGCAGTTCTTC.

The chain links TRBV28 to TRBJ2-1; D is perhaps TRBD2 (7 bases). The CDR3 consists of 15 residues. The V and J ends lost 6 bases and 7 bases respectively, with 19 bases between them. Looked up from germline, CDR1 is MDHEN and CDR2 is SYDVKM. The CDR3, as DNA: TGTGCCAGCAGGGGGGGGGACAAAGGGATTAATGAGCAGTTCTTC. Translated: CASRGGDKGINEQFF.

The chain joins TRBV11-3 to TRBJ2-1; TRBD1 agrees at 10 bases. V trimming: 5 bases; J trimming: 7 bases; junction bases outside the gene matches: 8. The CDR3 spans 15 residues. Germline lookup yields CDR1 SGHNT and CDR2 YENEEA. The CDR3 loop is CASSIRDRGNNEQFF. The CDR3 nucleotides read TGTGCCAGCAGCATCCGGGACAGGGGAAATAATGAGCAGTTCTTC.

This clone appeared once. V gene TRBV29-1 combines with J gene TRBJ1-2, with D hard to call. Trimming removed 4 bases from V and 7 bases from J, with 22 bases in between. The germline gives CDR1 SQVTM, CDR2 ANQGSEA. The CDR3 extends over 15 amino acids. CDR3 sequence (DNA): TGCAGCGTTGTAGGCCCCGGACTGTTAAAACCTGGCTACACCTTC. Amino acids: CSVVGPGLLKPGYTF.

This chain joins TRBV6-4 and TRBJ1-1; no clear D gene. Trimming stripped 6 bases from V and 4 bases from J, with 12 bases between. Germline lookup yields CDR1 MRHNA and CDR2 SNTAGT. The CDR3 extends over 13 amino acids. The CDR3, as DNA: TGTGCCAGCAGGGAGGGCGAGGGCACTGAAGCTTTCTTT. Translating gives CASREGEGTEAFF.

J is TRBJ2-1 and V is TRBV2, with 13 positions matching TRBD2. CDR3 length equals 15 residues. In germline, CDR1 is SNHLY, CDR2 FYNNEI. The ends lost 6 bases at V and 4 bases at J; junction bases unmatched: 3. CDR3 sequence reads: CASRETSGRYNEQFF. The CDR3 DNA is TGTGCCAGCAGGGAGACTAGCGGGAGGTACAATGAGCAGTTCTTC.

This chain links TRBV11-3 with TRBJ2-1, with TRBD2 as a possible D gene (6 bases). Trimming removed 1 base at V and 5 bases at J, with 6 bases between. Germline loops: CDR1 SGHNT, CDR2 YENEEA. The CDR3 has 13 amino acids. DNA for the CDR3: TGTGCCAGCAGCTTAGGCGGGGACAATGAGCAGTTCTTC. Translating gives CASSLGGDNEQFF.